This T cell receptor (beta chain) was retrieved from a study of identical twins. General observations from the study: Models underestimated out-of-frame TCR alpha sharing in monozygotic twins.

TCRdb passed the 5' RACE reads through MiXCR, listing each CDR3 protein once. The sample has 500,000 to 600,000 distinct CDR3 sequences, 20% to 25% seen once. Regarding this clonotype: Its cognate antigen is unknown.

The data were also submitted as part of a second study, on T cells expressing NK-cell markers. From that paper: Several experiments employed an anti-gamma-delta TCR antibody to confine sorting to alpha-beta TCR T cells. Of the CD8+ T cell pool in more than 5 donors, roughly 1.0-8% was accounted for by dominant NKG2C+ clonotypes.

The TCR was taken from a young woman in good health. Sequencing was done on a sample of CD4+ T cells sorted from blood.

The CDR3 reads CAISGWGQAEAFF. CDR3 nucleotides: TGTGCCATCAGTGGGTGGGGACAGGCTGAAGCTTTCTTT. The genes are TRBV10-3 and TRBJ1-1, with 8 positions matching TRBD1. Germline values: CDR1 ENHRY, CDR2 SYGVKD. CDR3 size: 13 residues. The junction had 4 bases not matched to a gene; V was cut back by 4 bases and J by 6 bases.